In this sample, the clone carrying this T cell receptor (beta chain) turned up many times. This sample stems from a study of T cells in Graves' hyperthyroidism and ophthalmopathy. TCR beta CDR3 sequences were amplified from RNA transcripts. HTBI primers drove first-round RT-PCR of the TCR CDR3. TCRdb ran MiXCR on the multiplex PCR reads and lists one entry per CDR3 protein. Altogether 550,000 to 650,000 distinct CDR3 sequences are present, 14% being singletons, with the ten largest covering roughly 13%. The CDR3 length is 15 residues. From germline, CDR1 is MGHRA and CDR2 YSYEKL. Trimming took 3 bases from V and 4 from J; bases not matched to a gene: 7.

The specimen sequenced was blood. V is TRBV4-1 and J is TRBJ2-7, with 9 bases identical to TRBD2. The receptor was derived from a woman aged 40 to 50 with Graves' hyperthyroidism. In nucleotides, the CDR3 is TGCGCCAGCAGCCACTTAGCGGGAGATTTTTACGAGCAGTACTTC. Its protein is CASSHLAGDFYEQYF.